Listed below are T cell receptor beta chains from one sample, sequenced in a study of shared T cell receptors in the human thymus. The assay was immunoSEQ multiplex PCR, and TCRdb's table has in-frame clones only and misses some. The repertoire includes fewer than 700,000 clones, around 89% of them detected once, and 0.0085% to 0.012% sits in the top ten. These data were also filed under a second study, of human thymus T cells.

Sequencing was carried out using thymocytes. These receptors came from a boy under two years old with a congenital heart defect. The CDR3 runs from the conserved cysteine through the conserved F or W. The order of the fields is J gene, V gene, clone size, D gene, CDR3 DNA, CDR3 protein. A D gene is named only where the DNA matches it firmly. A row's size may be missing; if present it is once, few, many or a size class.

TRBJ2-1 | TRBV12-5 | - | - | TGTGCTAGTGGTTTGGTACTCCTGGGCAGGGCCTACAATGAGCAGTTCTTC | CASGLVLLGRAYNEQFF
TRBJ2-7 | TRBV29-1 | - | TRBD1 | TGCAGCGTTCTTGTCCCCGTCCGGGACAGTACCTACGAGCAGTACTTC | CSVLVPVRDSTYEQYF
TRBJ2-7 | TRBV9 | - | - | TGTGCCAGCAGCGCCCACCCGGGAGCGACCTACGAGCAGTACTTC | CASSAHPGATYEQYF
TRBJ1-5 | TRBV15 | once | TRBD1 | TGTGCCACCAGCCAGGGGGTAAGCAATCAGCCCCAGCATTTT | CATSQGVSNQPQHF
TRBJ2-7 | TRBV20-1 | few | TRBD2 | TGCAGTGCTAGGGGGAGGGGGCAGTACTTC | CSARGRGQYF
TRBJ2-3 | TRBV2 | - | TRBD2 | TGTGCCAGCAGTGAAAGGGCAGATCGGACTAGCGGGACACCCCGAGGAGCAGATACGCAGTATTTT | CASSERADRTSGTPRGADTQYF
TRBJ2-2 | TRBV7-9 | - | - | TGTGCCAGCAGCTCCTCCCCCACGGACACCGGGGAGCTGTTTTTT | CASSSSPTDTGELFF
TRBJ2-3 | TRBV19 | - | TRBD2 | TGTGCCAGTAGTGTAGGCGGGAGGGAAACAGATACGCAGTATTTT | CASSVGGRETDTQYF
TRBJ2-1 | TRBV7-8 | - | - | TGTGCCAGCAGCTTAGCGAGGACGGGGAGCTCCTACAATGAGCAGTTCTTC | CASSLARTGSSYNEQFF
TRBJ2-6 | TRBV29-1 | - | TRBD1 | TGCAGCGTACCGGGACAGGGAATCTCTGGGGCCAACGTCCTGACTTTC | CSVPGQGISGANVLTF
TRBJ2-2 | TRBV30 | - | - | TGTGCCTGGAGTGTACCCAGGGTTTCGCTTGCGGCCGGGGAGCTGTTTTTT | CAWSVPRVSLAAGELFF
TRBJ2-5 | TRBV5-6 | - | TRBD2 | TGTGGCTGCCGACTAGCGGGGCAAGAGACCCAGTACTTC | CGCRLAGQETQYF
TRBJ1-2 | TRBV12-5 | - | - | TGTGCTAGTGGTTTGGACTTCGGGGAGGGGGGCGGCTATGGCTACACCTTC | CASGLDFGEGGGYGYTF
TRBJ2-7 | TRBV13 | - | TRBD2 | TGTGCCAGCAGCTTAGGCGGGCGGGAGCGCGAGCAGTACTTC | CASSLGGREREQYF
TRBJ2-3 | TRBV28 | - | - | TGTGCCAGCAGTCCCCGGGGAGGAACAGATACGCAGTATTTT | CASSPRGGTDTQYF
TRBJ2-5 | TRBV27 | - | TRBD2 | TGTGCCAGCAGTTTATCGAATAGCGGGAGAGGGGGGCTCCAAGAGACCCAGTACTTC | CASSLSNSGRGGLQETQYF
TRBJ2-7 | TRBV4-1 | - | TRBD1 | TGCGCCAGCAGCCGGGCGGACAGGCGATCCTACGAGCAGTACTTC | CASSRADRRSYEQYF
TRBJ1-1 | TRBV7-2 | - | - | TGTGCCAGCAGCGTCACAGGCCTGGACACTGAAGCTTTCTTT | CASSVTGLDTEAFF
TRBJ2-2 | TRBV9 | - | - | TGTGCCAGCAGCCTTGGGCTAGCTGTTGACACCGGGGAGCTGTTTTTT | CASSLGLAVDTGELFF
TRBJ2-5 | TRBV19 | - | TRBD1 | TGTGCCACCTCGGGACAGGCTCAAGAGACCCAGTACTTC | CATSGQAQETQYF
TRBJ1-2 | TRBV6-5 | - | - | TGTGCCAGCAGTGCGGACACTAACTATGGCTACACCTTC | CASSADTNYGYTF
TRBJ2-7 | TRBV7-9 | - | - | TGTGCCAGCAGCCCACAGGGTTACGACGAGCAGTACTTC | CASSPQGYDEQYF
TRBJ2-1 | TRBV5-4 | - | - | TGTGCCAGCAGCTTCTGGCTTGGAGACCCCTACAATGAGCAGTTCTTC | CASSFWLGDPYNEQFF
TRBJ2-1 | TRBV9 | - | - | TGTGCCAGCAGCGTAGTTTCCACAGGGAGGGTTCCTGAGCAGTTCTTC | CASSVVSTGRVPEQFF
TRBJ2-5 | TRBV7-9 | once | - | TGTGCCAGCAGCTTGGCGTCAGGGGGTTCCCTGGGGAGGGAGACCCAGTACTTC | CASSLASGGSLGRETQYF
TRBJ1-1 | TRBV18 | - | TRBD1 | TGTGCCAGCTCCCCAACCGGGACAGGGGGCGCGGAAGCTTTCTTT | CASSPTGTGGAEAFF
TRBJ2-1 | TRBV27 | - | - | TGTGCCAGCAGTTACAGGGTTGGCAATGAGCAGTTCTTC | CASSYRVGNEQFF
TRBJ2-7 | TRBV5-6 | - | - | TGTGCCAGCAGCTTGGAAGGGGGACGCCCCTCACAATTTATCTACGAGCAGTACTTC | CASSLEGGRPSQFIYEQYF
TRBJ2-1 | TRBV13 | - | TRBD2 | TGTGCCAGCAGCTGCATGGAGACTAGCGGGAGGGTAGGGTACAATGAGCAGTTCTTC | CASSCMETSGRVGYNEQFF
TRBJ2-5 | TRBV10-3 | - | - | TGTGCCATCAACGCACAGGGTTGGGAGACCCAGTACTTC | CAINAQGWETQYF
TRBJ1-1 | TRBV6-1 | - | TRBD1 | TGTGCCAGTCAGGGGGCCGCTGAAGCTTTCTTT | CASQGAAEAFF
TRBJ2-1 | TRBV12-5 | - | TRBD2 | TGTGCTAGTGGTTTTCATGCGGGGGACTCCGCATACAATGAGCAGTTCTTC | CASGFHAGDSAYNEQFF
TRBJ2-5 | TRBV28 | - | - | TGTGCCAGCAAGGCAGGGCGGGAGACCCAGTACTTC | CASKAGRETQYF
TRBJ2-5 | TRBV4-1 | - | TRBD1 | TGCGCCAGCAGCACTTTCCAGGACAGGGGATCAGAGACCCAGTACTTC | CASSTFQDRGSETQYF
TRBJ2-7 | TRBV30 | - | - | TGTGCCTGGAGTGGAGGCTACGAGCAGTACTTC | CAWSGGYEQYF
TRBJ2-7 | TRBV7-2 | - | TRBD2 | TGTGCCAGCAGCTGGACTAGCGGCTACGAGCAGTACTTC | CASSWTSGYEQYF
TRBJ2-7 | TRBV5-4 | once | TRBD2 | TGTGCCAGCAGCTTGAGGGACTACCCCTACGAGCAGTACTTC | CASSLRDYPYEQYF
TRBJ2-3 | TRBV2 | - | - | TGTGCCAGCAGGTCGTTAGCGGCCAGAGGTACGCAGTATTTT | CASRSLAARGTQYF
TRBJ2-2 | TRBV28 | - | TRBD1 | TGTGCCAGCAGTCCCCCCGACAGGGTGACCGGGGAGCTGTTTTTT | CASSPPDRVTGELFF
TRBJ1-1 | TRBV11-3 | - | TRBD1 | TGTGCCAGCAGCCAGACAGGGGATCCTGAAGCTTTCTTT | CASSQTGDPEAFF
TRBJ2-7 | TRBV27 | few | TRBD1 | TGTGCCAGCAGAGAGAAGGGACAGGGACCCTACGAGCAGTACTTC | CASREKGQGPYEQYF
TRBJ1-5 | TRBV6-1 | - | - | TGTGCCAGCAGTGAGGGGGCTGGCAATCAGCCCCAGCATTTT | CASSEGAGNQPQHF
TRBJ2-3 | TRBV6-4 | - | TRBD2 | TGTGCCAGCAGTCCGGGACTAGCGGGAGTAAGCACAGATACGCAGTATTTT | CASSPGLAGVSTDTQYF
TRBJ2-4 | TRBV18 | - | - | TGTGCCAGCTCACCGGCATCTCCAGCCAAAAACATTCAGTACTTC | CASSPASPAKNIQYF
TRBJ2-7 | TRBV13 | - | TRBD2 | TGTGCCAGCAGCCTGTCAGGTTCCGGGACTAGTTTGTACGAGCAGTACTTC | CASSLSGSGTSLYEQYF
TRBJ1-1 | TRBV19 | - | TRBD1 | TGTGCCAGTCCTCCCTCTCGGACAGGGGGCTCCTCCATGAACACTGAAGCTTTCTTT | CASPPSRTGGSSMNTEAFF
TRBJ2-5 | TRBV29-1 | - | TRBD2 | TGCAGCGTTGATTGGCAGCCGGGACTAGGCCAAGAGACCCAGTACTTC | CSVDWQPGLGQETQYF
TRBJ2-7 | TRBV4-3 | - | TRBD1 | TGCGCCAGCAGCCAAGATCCCTTTACAGGGGGCTACTACGAGCAGTACTTC | CASSQDPFTGGYYEQYF
TRBJ2-7 | TRBV27 | few | TRBD2 | TGTGCCAGCAGTACGAATCCGGGACTAGCGGGAGAACCGTACTTC | CASSTNPGLAGEPYF
TRBJ2-3 | TRBV5-1 | - | TRBD2 | TGCGCCAGCAGCTCAGCGGGAGGGCGCACAGATACGCAGTATTTT | CASSSAGGRTDTQYF
TRBJ2-1 | TRBV29-1 | - | TRBD2 | TGCAGCGCCCCGGGACTAGCGGAGGACAATGAGCAGTTCTTC | CSAPGLAEDNEQFF
TRBJ2-3 | TRBV28 | - | TRBD2 | TGTGCCAGCAGCCAGTCCTCTAGCGGGAGGGGCACAGATACGCAGTATTTT | CASSQSSSGRGTDTQYF
TRBJ2-2 | TRBV4-3 | - | - | TGCGCCAGCAGCCAAGGGAGGGGAGCGCGGAACACCGGGGAGCTGTTTTTT | CASSQGRGARNTGELFF
TRBJ2-2 | TRBV19 | - | - | TGTGCCAGTAGTATCGGAGTGCAGGGAAAATTGACCGGGGAGCTGTTTTTT | CASSIGVQGKLTGELFF
TRBJ2-7 | TRBV5-1 | - | TRBD2 | TGCGCCAGCAGCGGAAAGAAGGGACTAGCGGGACCGTACGAGCAGTACTTC | CASSGKKGLAGPYEQYF